This T cell receptor (beta chain) was documented in a study of shared clonotypes between healthy human individuals. A split of CD4+ cells into CD45RA+ naive and CD45RA-negative memory subsets was performed. V was clipped by 5 bases and J by 0 bases, with 8 bases between them. CDR1 is MDHEN and CDR2 is SYDVKM in the germline V gene. The CDR3 length is 15 residues. The sample holds a few counts of this clone. Other DNA sequences in this specimen translate into the identical CDR3. TCRdb's copy holds only in-frame clones and misses some; the assay was immunoSEQ multiplex PCR. The table records roughly 1,000,000 clones, more than 75% of them present only once.

The sequence was obtained from a man aged 18 to 30 in good health. Some clones in this sample may be carry-over from other donors' samples. Specimen: memory CD4+ T cells from PBMCs. As for subset: CD45RA-negative fraction. The rearrangement uses TRBV28 and TRBJ2-6; TRBD1 is a possible D gene (5 bases). The CDR3 DNA follows: TGTGCCAGCAGTACAAGGGGCTCTGGGGCCAACGTCCTGACTTTC. Protein sequence: CASSTRGSGANVLTF.